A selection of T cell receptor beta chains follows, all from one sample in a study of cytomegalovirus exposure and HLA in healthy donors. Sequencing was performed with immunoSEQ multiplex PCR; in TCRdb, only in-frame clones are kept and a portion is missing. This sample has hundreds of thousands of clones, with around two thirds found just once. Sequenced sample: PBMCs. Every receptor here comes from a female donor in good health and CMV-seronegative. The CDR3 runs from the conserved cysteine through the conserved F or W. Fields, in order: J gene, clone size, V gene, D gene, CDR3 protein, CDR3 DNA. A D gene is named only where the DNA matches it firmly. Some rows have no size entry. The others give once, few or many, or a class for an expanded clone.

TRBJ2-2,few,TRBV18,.,CASSPLPGELFF,TGTGCCAGCTCACCTCTCCCCGGGGAGCTGTTTTTT
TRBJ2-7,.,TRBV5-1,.,CASTRDKPYEQYF,TGCGCCAGCACCCGGGACAAACCCTACGAGCAGTACTTC
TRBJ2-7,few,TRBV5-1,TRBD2,CASSLWPSGTYEQYF,TGCGCCAGCAGCTTGTGGCCTAGCGGGACCTACGAGCAGTACTTC
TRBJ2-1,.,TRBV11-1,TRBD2,CASTRLAGTYNEQFF,TGTGCCAGCACAAGACTAGCGGGGACCTACAATGAGCAGTTCTTC
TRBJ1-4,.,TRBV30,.,CALSPPGGNNEKLFF,TGTGCCCTGAGTCCTCCCGGAGGAAACAATGAAAAACTGTTTTTT
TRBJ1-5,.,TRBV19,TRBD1,CASSIRAGQGIQPQHF,TGTGCCAGTAGTATAAGGGCGGGACAGGGTATTCAGCCCCAGCATTTT
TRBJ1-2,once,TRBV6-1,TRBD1,CASSEQGGGYGYTF,TGTGCCAGCAGTGAACAGGGGGGTGGATATGGCTACACCTTC
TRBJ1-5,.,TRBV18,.,CASSPIGGLANQPQHF,TGTGCCAGCTCACCAATAGGGGGTCTTGCCAATCAGCCCCAGCATTTT
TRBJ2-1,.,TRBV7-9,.,CSSSYRSGTPHNEQFF,TGTTCCAGCAGCTATCGATCCGGGACTCCCCACAATGAGCAGTTCTTC
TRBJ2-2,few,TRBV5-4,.,CASSLGGSGNTGELFF,TGTGCCAGCAGCTTGGGCGGTAGCGGAAACACCGGGGAGCTGTTTTTT
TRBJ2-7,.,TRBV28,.,CASSAPRFRTAGEQYF,TGTGCCAGCAGTGCCCCCCGATTCCGGACAGCAGGGGAGCAGTACTTC
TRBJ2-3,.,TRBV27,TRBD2,CASSSQTSGTDTQYF,TGTGCCAGCAGTTCCCAGACTAGCGGCACAGATACGCAGTATTTT
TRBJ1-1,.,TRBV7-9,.,CASSDTRANEAFF,TGTGCCAGCAGTGATACGCGGGCCAATGAAGCTTTCTTT
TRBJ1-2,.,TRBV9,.,CASSPRQEAFYGYTF,TGTGCCAGCAGCCCCCGACAGGAGGCATTCTATGGCTACACCTTC
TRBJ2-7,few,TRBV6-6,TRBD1,CASSYSTGTYEQYF,TGTGCCAGCAGTTACTCGACAGGGACCTACGAGCAGTACTTC
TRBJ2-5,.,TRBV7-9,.,CSSSPRAQETQYF,TGTTCCAGCAGCCCCCGCGCACAAGAGACCCAGTACTTC
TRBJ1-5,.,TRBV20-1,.,CSASLQPQHF,TGCAGTGCTAGTCTTCAGCCCCAGCATTTT
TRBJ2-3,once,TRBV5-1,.,CASSLDYGTTHTQYF,TGCGCCAGCAGCTTGGATTATGGGACAACTCATACGCAGTATTTT
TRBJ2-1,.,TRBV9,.,CASSVVSDSNEQFF,TGTGCCAGCAGCGTAGTGTCGGACTCGAATGAGCAGTTCTTC
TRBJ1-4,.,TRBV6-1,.,CASSVPNEKLFF,TGTGCCAGCAGTGTTCCGAATGAAAAACTGTTTTTT
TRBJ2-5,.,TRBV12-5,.,CASVGSLRETQYF,TGTGCTAGTGTCGGGTCGCTTCGGGAGACCCAGTACTTC
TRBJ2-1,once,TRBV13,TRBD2,CASSSGLAGGLEQFF,TGTGCCAGCAGCTCGGGACTAGCGGGAGGCCTGGAGCAGTTCTTC
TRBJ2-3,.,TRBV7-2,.,CASSFRQTSDTQYF,TGTGCCAGCAGCTTTAGACAGACCTCAGATACGCAGTATTTT
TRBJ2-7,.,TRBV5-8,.,CASSSARGRYYEQYF,TGTGCCAGCAGCTCTGCTAGGGGTCGGTACTACGAGCAGTACTTC
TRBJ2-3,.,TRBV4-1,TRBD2,CASSQLAGGLDTQYF,TGCGCCAGCAGCCAACTAGCGGGAGGGTTGGATACGCAGTATTTT
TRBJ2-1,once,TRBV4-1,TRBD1,CASSFTPGQGDHEQFF,TGCGCCAGCAGCTTCACGCCGGGACAGGGGGACCATGAGCAGTTCTTC
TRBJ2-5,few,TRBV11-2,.,CASSIRTGQETQYF,TGTGCCAGCAGCATCAGGACTGGACAAGAGACCCAGTACTTC
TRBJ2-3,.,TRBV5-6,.,CASSLTAGNTQYF,TGTGCCAGCAGCTTGACCGCCGGGAATACGCAGTATTTT
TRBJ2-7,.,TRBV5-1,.,CASSQRSSWLADSYEQYF,TGCGCCAGCAGCCAGCGTTCGTCTTGGCTAGCTGACTCCTACGAGCAGTACTTC
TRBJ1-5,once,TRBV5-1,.,CASSLLGGPQPQHF,TGCGCCAGCAGCTTGCTAGGAGGACCACAGCCCCAGCATTTT
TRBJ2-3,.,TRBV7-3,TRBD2,CASSFTSGSGNTQYF,TGTGCCAGCAGCTTCACTAGCGGGAGTGGAAATACGCAGTATTTT
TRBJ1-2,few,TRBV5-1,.,CASPQGLPLIYGYTF,TGCGCCAGCCCTCAGGGCCTACCCTTGATCTATGGCTACACCTTC
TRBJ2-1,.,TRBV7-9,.,CATRRWEYNEQFF,TGTGCCACAAGGAGGTGGGAATACAATGAGCAGTTCTTC
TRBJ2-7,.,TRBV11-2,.,CASSATLVNEQYF,TGTGCCAGCAGCGCCACACTAGTAAACGAGCAGTACTTC
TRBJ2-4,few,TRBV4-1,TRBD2,CASSQDSSGNVIAKNIQYF,TGCGCCAGCAGCCAAGATTCCAGCGGGAATGTTATAGCCAAAAACATTCAGTACTTC
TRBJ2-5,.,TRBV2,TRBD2,CASRVGGAGFETQYF,TGTGCCAGCAGAGTCGGCGGAGCGGGATTTGAGACCCAGTACTTC
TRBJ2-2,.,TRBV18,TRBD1,CASSPLGTGGTGELFF,TGTGCCAGCTCACCCCTTGGGACAGGGGGAACCGGGGAGCTGTTTTTT
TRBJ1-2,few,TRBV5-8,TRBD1,CASSFDRAAYGYTF,TGTGCCAGCAGCTTTGACAGGGCCGCCTATGGCTACACCTTC
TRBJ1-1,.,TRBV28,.,CASSPLFTEAFF,TGTGCCAGCTCCCCACTGTTCACTGAAGCTTTCTTT
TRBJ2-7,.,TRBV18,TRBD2,CASSPMVAGEGGTYEQYF,TGTGCCAGCTCACCAATGGTAGCGGGAGAGGGGGGGACCTACGAGCAGTACTTC
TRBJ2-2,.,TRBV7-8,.,CASSSHLNTGELFF,TGTGCCAGCAGCTCCCACTTGAACACCGGGGAGCTGTTTTTT
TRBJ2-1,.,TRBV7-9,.,CASSLTGSNEQFF,TGTGCCAGCAGCTTAACTGGTAGCAATGAGCAGTTCTTC
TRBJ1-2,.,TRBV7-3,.,CASSLFGGEDGYTF,TGTGCCAGCAGCTTATTCGGTGGGGAGGATGGCTACACCTTC
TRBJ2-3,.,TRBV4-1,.,CASSQDSRDTQYF,TGCGCCAGCAGCCAAGATAGTCGAGATACGCAGTATTTT
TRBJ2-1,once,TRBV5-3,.,CARSLSGAYYNEQFF,TGTGCCAGAAGCCTTAGCGGAGCCTACTACAATGAGCAGTTCTTC
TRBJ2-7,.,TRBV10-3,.,CAISAGLTYEQYF,TGTGCCATCAGCGCGGGCCTAACCTACGAGCAGTACTTC
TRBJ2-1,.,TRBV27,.,CASSESDTTYNEQFF,TGTGCCAGCAGTGAGTCGGACACGACCTACAATGAGCAGTTCTTC
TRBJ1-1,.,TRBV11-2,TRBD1,CASRSGTGKKGRTEAFF,TGTGCCAGCAGGTCTGGGACAGGGAAAAAGGGAAGGACTGAAGCTTTCTTT
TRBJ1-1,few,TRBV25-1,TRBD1,CASSEPTPTGGASEAFF,TGTGCCAGCAGTGAACCGACCCCGACAGGGGGCGCGTCTGAAGCTTTCTTT
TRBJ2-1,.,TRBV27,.,CASSLILGQGINEQFF,TGTGCCAGCAGTTTAATTTTGGGGCAGGGCATAAATGAGCAGTTCTTC
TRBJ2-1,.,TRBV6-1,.,CASSVTVAREQFF,TGTGCCAGCAGTGTAACTGTAGCGCGGGAGCAGTTCTTC
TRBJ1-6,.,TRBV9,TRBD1,CASSAPGQGNSPLHF,TGTGCCAGCAGCGCCCCCGGACAGGGGAATTCACCCCTCCACTTT
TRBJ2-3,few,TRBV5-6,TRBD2,CASSSLADTDTQYF,TGTGCCAGCAGCTCACTAGCGGACACAGATACGCAGTATTTT
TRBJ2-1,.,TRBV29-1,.,CSAGLYNEQFF,TGCAGCGCCGGACTTTACAATGAGCAGTTCTTC